These 27 T cell receptor beta chains were all obtained from the same sample, sequenced in a study of blood T cell repertoires in COVID-19. Clones were read by immunoSEQ multiplex PCR, and TCRdb kept only the in-frame ones, dropping some. Of 200,000 to 300,000 clones in the sample, around 88% were seen once. The source material was PBMCs or T cells enriched from blood (not recorded which). The receptors stem from a woman aged 40 to 55 with acute COVID-19.

The chain couples TRBV19 to TRBJ2-3; D is perhaps TRBD2 (5 bases). The CDR3 has 13 residues. Deletions cut 6 bases from V and 2 bases from J, with 9 bases between. The V gene's germline CDR1 is LNHDA and CDR2 SQIVND (reference sequence). The CDR3 protein is CASRLGSTDTQYF. The CDR3 nucleotides are TGTGCCAGTAGACTAGGCTCCACAGATACGCAGTATTTT.

The CDR3 loop reads CASSYNTGQPQHF. The CDR3 DNA reads TGTGCCAGCAGCTATAACACAGGCCAGCCCCAGCATTTT. The chain recombines TRBV5-8 with TRBJ1-5; D may be TRBD1 (5 bases). Deletions cut 3 bases from V and 7 bases from J, with 11 bases between. Germline V gives CDR1 SGHTS, CDR2 YDEGEE. There are 13 residues in the CDR3.

The chain carries TRBV4-2 and TRBJ1-6; perhaps TRBD1 as D (6 bases). Trimming shortened V by 0 bases and J by 9 bases, and 12 bases separated the two germline ends. The germline V gene encodes CDR1 LGHNA and CDR2 YNFKEQ. CDR3 length: 15 residues. CDR3 loop: CASSQDRGDTSPLHF. The CDR3, as DNA: TGTGCCAGCAGCCAAGACAGGGGAGATACTTCACCCCTCCACTTT.

J is TRBJ2-1 and V is TRBV2; D uncertain. Looked up from germline, CDR1 is SNHLY and CDR2 is FYNNEI. The CDR3 has 13 amino acids. The germline V and J ends were trimmed by 8 bases and 3 bases, with 11 bases remaining between them. The DNA for the CDR3 is TGTGCCAGCCCGAGAGCCGGCTACAATGAGCAGTTCTTC. Protein: CASPRAGYNEQFF.

This sequence joins TRBV5-1 and TRBJ2-1, with D possibly being TRBD2 (6 bases). V was shortened by 3 bases and J by 4 bases, with 14 bases between the two germline ends. CDR1 SGHRS and CDR2 YFSETQ come from the germline V gene. The CDR3 sequence is 15 residues long. CDR3 DNA sequence: TGCGCCAGCAGCTGGGGGGACCCCGGGTACAATGAGCAGTTCTTC. Translated, it gives CASSWGDPGYNEQFF. Variable domain in full (rest from reference TRBV5-1 and TRBJ2-1): KAGVTQTPRYLIKTRGQQVTLSCSPISGHRSVSWYQQTPGQGLQFLFEYFSETQRNKGNFPGRFSGRQFSNSRSEMNVSTLELGDSALYLCASSWGDPGYNEQFFGPGTRLTVL.

This clone was counted once. The CDR3 loop reads CASSITGPDYEQYF. The CDR3 nucleotides read TGTGCCAGCAGCATCACAGGACCCGACTACGAGCAGTACTTC. The chain recombines TRBV7-3 with TRBJ2-7; TRBD1 might be the D (5 bases). The V and J ends lost 5 bases and 3 bases respectively, with 14 bases between them. CDR3 length: 14 residues. Looked up from germline, CDR1 is SGHTA and CDR2 is FQGTGA.

The J gene is TRBJ1-4, the V gene TRBV5-6; D unclear. V shed 4 bases and J shed 6 bases, with 16 bases lying between them. Germline V gene sequence: CDR1 SGHDT, CDR2 YYEEEE. The CDR3 runs to 15 residues. In DNA, the CDR3 is TGTGCCAGCAGCGATAAACCCGACTTTGATGAAAAACTGTTTTTT. Its protein is CASSDKPDFDEKLFF.

The chain combines TRBV30 with TRBJ2-2, with D unclear. V lost 1 base, J lost 4 bases, and 7 bases lay in between. The CDR3 runs to 13 residues. Germline CDR1 reads GTSNPN; CDR2 reads SVGIG (reference sequence). The CDR3 protein is CAWSGLITGELFF. The DNA for the CDR3 is TGTGCCTGGAGTGGTCTAATCACCGGGGAGCTGTTTTTT.

The chain combines TRBV12-3 or TRBV12-4 with TRBJ2-7; TRBD2 is a possible D gene (6 bases). This CDR3 region has 13 residues. Trimming shortened V by 2 bases and J by 6 bases, and 11 bases separated the two germline ends. The CDR3 protein is CASSLFRGTEQYF. The CDR3 nucleotides read TGTGCCAGCAGTTTATTTCGGGGGACCGAGCAGTACTTC.

The rearrangement uses TRBV28 and TRBJ1-4; D is uncertain. With 7 bases removed from V and 5 bases from J, the gap between germline ends came to 8 bases. This CDR3 is 12 amino acids long. Germline V gene data show CDR1 as MDHEN and CDR2 as SYDVKM. The CDR3 spells CASTTNNEKLFF. CDR3 sequence (DNA): TGTGCCAGCACCACAAACAATGAAAAACTGTTTTTT.

The chain uses TRBV19 and TRBJ1-6, with a possible D match to TRBD1 (5 bases). The CDR3 runs 13 residues. Trimming cost V 7 bases and J 7 bases, with 11 bases left between them. Germline V gene data show CDR1 as LNHDA and CDR2 as SQIVND (reference sequence). CDR3 nucleotides: TGTGCCAGTACCATGGACACCAATTCACCCCTCCACTTT. Residues: CASTMDTNSPLHF. Using reference TRBV19 and TRBJ1-6 for the parts outside the CDR3, the full variable domain is DGGITQSPKYLFRKEGQNVTLSCEQNLNHDAMYWYRQDPGQGLRLIYYSQIVNDFQKGDIAEGYSVSREKKESFPLTVTSAQKNPTAFYLCASTMDTNSPLHFGNGTRLTVT.

This chain joins TRBV10-3 and TRBJ2-7; 8 nucleotides agree with TRBD1. V trimming: 10 bases; J trimming: 2 bases; junction bases outside the gene matches: 4. Germline CDR1 ENHRY, CDR2 SYGVKD. The CDR3 totals 12 residues. CDR3: CATRDRTYEQYF. The CDR3 bases are TGTGCCACCCGGGACAGGACCTACGAGCAGTACTTC.

This clone appeared once. V and J are TRBV19 and TRBJ1-1; no definite D call. The CDR3 has 14 residues. CDR1 LNHDA and CDR2 SQIVND come from the germline V gene (reference sequence). Trimming pared 7 bases from V and 0 bases from J, leaving 12 bases between. The CDR3 loop is CASTPGGLNTEAFF. Here the CDR3 DNA reads TGTGCCAGTACCCCTGGCGGTTTGAACACTGAAGCTTTCTTT.

This clone was observed a handful of times. The V call is TRBV5-1, the J call TRBJ1-1, with TRBD1 matching 10 bases. There are 13 residues in the CDR3. Trimming took 4 bases from V and 4 from J; bases not matched to a gene: 1. Germline V gene sequence: CDR1 SGHRS, CDR2 YFSETQ. The CDR3, as DNA: TGCGCCAGCAGCAGGACAGGGGGCACTGAAGCTTTCTTT. As protein: CASSRTGGTEAFF.

V is TRBV7-2 and J is TRBJ2-1; D not certain. The CDR3 consists of 15 residues. Germline V CDR1 and CDR2: SGHTA, FQGNSA. V was shortened by 5 bases and J by 3 bases, with 14 bases between the two germline ends. The CDR3 loop is CASSPRRGGYNEQFF. CDR3 DNA: TGTGCCAGCAGCCCGAGGCGAGGTGGCTACAATGAGCAGTTCTTC. Full variable domain (outside the CDR3, taken from reference TRBV7-2 and TRBJ2-1): GAGVSQSPSNKVTEKGKDVELRCDPISGHTALYWYRQSLGQGLEFLIYFQGNSAPDKSGLPSDRFSAERTGGSVSTLTIQRTQQEDSAVYLCASSPRRGGYNEQFFGPGTRLTVL.

The chain uses TRBV6-5 and TRBJ2-7; D is undetermined. This CDR3 is built from 12 residues. The germline gives CDR1 MNHEY, CDR2 SVGAGI. The V end was cut by 0 bases, the J end by 4 bases, with 4 bases between. This CDR3 is CASSYSRYEQYF. CDR3 nucleotides: TGTGCCAGCAGTTACTCGCGATACGAGCAGTACTTC.

The chain is built from TRBV5-1 and TRBJ1-4; 8 bases agree with TRBD1. The CDR3 consists of 14 residues. Germline CDR1 and CDR2: SGHRS and YFSETQ. The ends lost 5 bases at V and 8 bases at J; junction bases unmatched: 8. The DNA of the CDR3 is TGCGCCAGCAGAGCTGAACAGGGGGACGAAAAACTGTTTTTT. Translated: CASRAEQGDEKLFF.

In DNA form, the CDR3 reads TGTGCCAGCAGTTACGAGGCCAACTATGGCTACACCTTC. Amino acid sequence: CASSYEANYGYTF. The rearrangement joins TRBV6-5 to TRBJ1-2; D not certain. The CDR3 spans 13 residues. V was cut by 2 bases and J by 2 bases, with 6 bases left in between. Germline CDR1 is MNHEY and CDR2 is SVGAGI.

The V call is TRBV5-5, the J call TRBJ1-3; D ambiguous. Trimming stripped 1 base from V and 2 bases from J, with 10 bases between. The CDR3 extends over 15 amino acids. Germline assignment: CDR1 SGHKS and CDR2 YYEKEE (reference sequence). The CDR3, as DNA: TGTGCCAGCAGCTTGTTATGGCCGCCTGGAAACACCATATATTTT. Encoded protein: CASSLLWPPGNTIYF.

This clone was seen a single time. CDR3 sequence (DNA): TGCGCCAGCAGTAGCAAGGAGGGCAACACAGATACGCAGTATTTT. Amino acid sequence: CASSSKEGNTDTQYF. The chain joins TRBV10-1 to TRBJ2-3; weak D call: TRBD2 (6 bases). Trimming took 5 bases from V and 2 from J, leaving 14 bases between them. Germline values: CDR1 WNHNN, CDR2 SYGVQD (reference sequence). The CDR3 has 15 residues.

This rearrangement joins TRBV6-4 to TRBJ2-7; 9 nucleotides match TRBD2. The junction had 6 bases not matched to a gene; V was cut back by 6 bases and J by 0 bases. The CDR3 is 15 residues long. The germline V gene encodes CDR1 MRHNA and CDR2 SNTAGT. For the CDR3, the DNA is TGTGCCAGCAGAAGACTAGCGGACCGCTCCTACGAGCAGTACTTC. It is translated as CASRRLADRSYEQYF.

This chain uses TRBV2 with TRBJ2-7; TRBD1 aligns across 8 bases. Trimming cost V 0 bases and J 0 bases; bases outside gene matches: 7. The V gene's germline CDR1 is SNHLY and CDR2 FYNNEI. The CDR3 contains 17 residues. The CDR3 DNA reads TGTGCCAGCAGTGAAGCGCTAGGGACAGGAGACTCCTACGAGCAGTACTTC. Translating gives CASSEALGTGDSYEQYF. Based on the CDR3 plus reference TRBV2 and TRBJ2-7, the full variable domain is EPEVTQTPSHQVTQMGQEVILRCVPISNHLYFYWYRQILGQKVEFLVSFYNNEISEKSEIFDDQFSVERPDGSNFTLKIRSTKLEDSAMYFCASSEALGTGDSYEQYFGPGTRLTVT.

The chain carries TRBV10-1 and TRBJ2-2; D is unclear. Germline V CDR1 and CDR2: WNHNN, SYGVQD (reference sequence). The ends were cut back, 1 base at V and 1 base at J, with 4 bases in the middle. The CDR3 length is 14 residues. This CDR3 reads CASSEYRNTGELFF. In DNA, the CDR3 is TGCGCCAGCAGTGAGTACAGGAACACCGGGGAGCTGTTTTTT.

The gene calls are TRBV10-2 and TRBJ1-5; the D is unclear. This CDR3 is built from 13 residues. V was cut by 6 bases and J by 3 bases, with 9 bases left in between. Germline-derived CDR1 and CDR2 are WSHSY and SAAADI. CDR3 residues: CASRAGINQPQHF. CDR3 in DNA: TGCGCCAGCAGAGCCGGGATCAATCAGCCCCAGCATTTT.

This clone came up a few times. The genes are TRBV18 and TRBJ2-3; no clear D. V was trimmed by 2 bases and J by 7 bases, leaving 10 bases between them. The CDR3 contains 13 residues. Germline CDR1 and CDR2: KGHSH and LQKENI. The CDR3 loop reads CASSPNSLNTQYF. The CDR3 region has the DNA TGTGCCAGCTCACCAAATAGTCTTAATACGCAGTATTTT.

The rearrangement uses TRBV2 and TRBJ1-5; D is unresolved. V lost 6 bases, J lost 2 bases, and 14 bases lay in between. The germline gives CDR1 SNHLY, CDR2 FYNNEI. This CDR3 comprises 15 residues. DNA for the CDR3: TGTGCCAGCAGCGACAATGGTGCTGGCAATCAGCCCCAGCATTTT. It codes for CASSDNGAGNQPQHF.

The V call is TRBV3-1 (or the pseudogene TRBV3-2), the J call TRBJ1-4; 7 bases match TRBD1. V was pared by 0 bases and J by 5 bases, with 3 bases of the junction left unmatched. Germline V gene sequence: CDR1 LGHDT, CDR2 YNNKEL (reference sequence). This CDR3 has 15 amino acids. CDR3 in DNA: TGTGCCAGCAGCCAAGACCTGGACAGGAATGAAAAACTGTTTTTT. As protein: CASSQDLDRNEKLFF.